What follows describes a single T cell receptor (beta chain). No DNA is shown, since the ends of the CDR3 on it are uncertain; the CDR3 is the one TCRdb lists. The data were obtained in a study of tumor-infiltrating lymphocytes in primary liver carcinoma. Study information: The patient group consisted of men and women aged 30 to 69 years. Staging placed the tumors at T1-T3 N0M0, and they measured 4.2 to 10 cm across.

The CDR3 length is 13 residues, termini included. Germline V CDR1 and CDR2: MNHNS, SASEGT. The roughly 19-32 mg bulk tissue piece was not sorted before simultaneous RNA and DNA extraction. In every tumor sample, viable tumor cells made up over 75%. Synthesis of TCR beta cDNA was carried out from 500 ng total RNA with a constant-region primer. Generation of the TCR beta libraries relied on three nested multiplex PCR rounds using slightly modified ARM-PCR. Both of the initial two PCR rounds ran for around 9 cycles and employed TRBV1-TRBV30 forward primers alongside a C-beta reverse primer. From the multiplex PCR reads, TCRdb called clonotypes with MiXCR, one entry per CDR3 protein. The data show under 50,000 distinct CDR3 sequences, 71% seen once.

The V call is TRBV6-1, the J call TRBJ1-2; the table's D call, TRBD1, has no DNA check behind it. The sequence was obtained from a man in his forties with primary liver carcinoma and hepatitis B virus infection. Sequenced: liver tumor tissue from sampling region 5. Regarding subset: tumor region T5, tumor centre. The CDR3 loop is CVTSRDGYYGCTF.